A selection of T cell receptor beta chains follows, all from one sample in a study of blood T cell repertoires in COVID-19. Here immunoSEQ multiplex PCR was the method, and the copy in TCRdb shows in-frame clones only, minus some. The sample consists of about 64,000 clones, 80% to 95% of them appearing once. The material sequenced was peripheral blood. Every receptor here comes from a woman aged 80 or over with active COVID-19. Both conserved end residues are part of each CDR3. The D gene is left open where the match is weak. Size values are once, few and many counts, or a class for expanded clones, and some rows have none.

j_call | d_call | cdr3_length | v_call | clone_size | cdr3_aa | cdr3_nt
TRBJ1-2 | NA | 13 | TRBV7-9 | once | CASSSDGGYGYTF | TGTGCCAGCAGCTCGGACGGGGGCTATGGCTACACCTTC
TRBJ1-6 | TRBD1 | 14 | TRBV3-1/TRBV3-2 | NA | CASSQGQGNSPLHF | TGTGCCAGCAGCCAAGGACAGGGTAATTCACCCCTCCACTTT
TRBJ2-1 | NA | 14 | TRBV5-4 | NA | CASSLYAEGGEQFF | TGTGCCAGCAGCTTGTACGCCGAAGGGGGTGAGCAGTTCTTC
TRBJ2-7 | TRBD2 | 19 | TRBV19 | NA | CASSIDRPGLAGGGDEQYF | TGTGCCAGTAGTATAGATCGACCGGGACTAGCGGGAGGGGGCGACGAGCAGTACTTC
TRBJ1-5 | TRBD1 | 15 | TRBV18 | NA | CASSYGQGGYQPQHF | TGTGCCAGCTCCTACGGACAGGGGGGTTATCAGCCCCAGCATTTT
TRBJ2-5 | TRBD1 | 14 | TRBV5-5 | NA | CASSLRTGRETQYF | TGTGCCAGCAGCTTGAGGACAGGGCGGGAGACCCAGTACTTC
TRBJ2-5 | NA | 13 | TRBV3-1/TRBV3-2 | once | CASSQDSVETQYF | TGTGCCAGCAGCCAAGATTCTGTAGAGACCCAGTACTTC
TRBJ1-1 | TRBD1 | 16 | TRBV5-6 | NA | CASRNPGTGENTEAFF | TGTGCCAGCAGGAACCCCGGGACAGGGGAGAACACTGAAGCTTTCTTT
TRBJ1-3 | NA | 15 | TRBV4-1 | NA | CASSQVGTTGNTIYF | TGCGCCAGCAGCCAAGTTGGGACAACTGGAAACACCATATATTTT
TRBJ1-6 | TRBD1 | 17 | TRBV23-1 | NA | CASSPHTGAPQNSPLHF | TGCGCCAGCAGCCCACACACAGGGGCTCCCCAAAATTCACCCCTCCACTTT
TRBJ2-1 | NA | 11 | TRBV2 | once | CASSAVRVKFF | TGTGCCAGCAGTGCGGTCAGGGTTAAGTTCTTC
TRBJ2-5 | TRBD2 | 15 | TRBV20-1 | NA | CSASISLAGQETQYF | TGCAGTGCTAGTATCTCACTAGCGGGACAAGAGACCCAGTACTTC
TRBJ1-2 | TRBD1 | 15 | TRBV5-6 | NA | CASSGRDRGDYGYTF | TGTGCCAGCAGCGGACGGGACAGGGGGGACTATGGCTACACCTTC
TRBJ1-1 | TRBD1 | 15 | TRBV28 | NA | CASSVHRGPGTEAFF | TGTGCCAGCAGTGTCCACAGGGGGCCGGGCACTGAAGCTTTCTTT
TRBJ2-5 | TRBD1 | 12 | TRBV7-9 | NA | CASSRDSGTQYF | TGTGCCAGCAGCCGGGACAGTGGGACCCAGTACTTC
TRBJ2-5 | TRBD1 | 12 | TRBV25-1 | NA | CAEPRGQGTQYF | TGTGCCGAGCCGAGGGGACAGGGGACCCAGTACTTC
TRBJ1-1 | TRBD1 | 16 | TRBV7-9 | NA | CASSSPAQGGNTEAFF | TGTGCCAGCAGCTCACCCGCTCAGGGGGGGAACACTGAAGCTTTCTTT
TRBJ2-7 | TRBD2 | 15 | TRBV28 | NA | CASSSSGTSSYEQYF | TGTGCCAGCAGCAGTAGCGGGACCAGCTCCTACGAGCAGTACTTC
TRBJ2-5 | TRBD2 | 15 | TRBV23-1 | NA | CASSQSSGGEETQYF | TGCGCCAGCAGTCAATCTAGCGGGGGAGAGGAGACCCAGTACTTC
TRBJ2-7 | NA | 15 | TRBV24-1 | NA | CATSDLNGGSYEQYF | TGTGCCACCAGTGATTTGAATGGCGGCTCCTACGAGCAGTACTTC
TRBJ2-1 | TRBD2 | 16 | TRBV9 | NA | CASSAGGGGSNNEQFF | TGTGCCAGCAGCGCTGGTGGCGGGGGGTCCAACAATGAGCAGTTCTTC
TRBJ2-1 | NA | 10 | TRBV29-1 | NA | CSVVNGEQFF | TGCAGCGTTGTTAACGGGGAGCAGTTCTTC
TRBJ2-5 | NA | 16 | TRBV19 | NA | CASSAPGGPTLETQYF | TGTGCCAGTAGTGCCCCTGGGGGCCCCACACTGGAGACCCAGTACTTC
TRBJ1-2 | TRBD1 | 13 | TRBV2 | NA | CASRNDREEGYTF | TGTGCCAGCAGGAATGACAGGGAAGAAGGCTACACCTTC
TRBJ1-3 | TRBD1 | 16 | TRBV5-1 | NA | CASSPGQGAVGNTIYF | TGCGCCAGCAGCCCTGGACAGGGGGCGGTTGGAAACACCATATATTTT
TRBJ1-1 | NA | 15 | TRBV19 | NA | CASSPDSSVNTEAFF | TGTGCCAGTAGTCCCGACTCCTCCGTGAACACTGAAGCTTTCTTT
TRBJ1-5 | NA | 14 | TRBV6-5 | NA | CATHRRGSNQPQHF | TGTGCCACTCACCGCAGGGGTAGCAATCAGCCCCAGCATTTT
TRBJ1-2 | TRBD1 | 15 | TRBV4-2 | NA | CASSQEPTGEWGYTF | TGTGCCAGCAGCCAAGAACCGACAGGGGAATGGGGCTACACCTTC
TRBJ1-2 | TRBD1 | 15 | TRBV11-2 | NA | CASSRIGDRGYGYTF | TGTGCCAGCAGCCGGATCGGGGACAGGGGCTATGGCTACACCTTC
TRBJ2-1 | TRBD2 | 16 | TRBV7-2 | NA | CASSLTSGGAKNEQFF | TGTGCCAGCAGCCTAACTAGCGGGGGGGCCAAAAATGAGCAGTTCTTC
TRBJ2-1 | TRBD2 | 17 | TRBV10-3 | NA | CAVARSGGVSSYNEQFF | TGTGCCGTCGCGCGGAGCGGGGGGGTTAGCTCCTACAATGAGCAGTTCTTC
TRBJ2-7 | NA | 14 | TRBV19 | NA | CASSIAGTNYEQYF | TGTGCCAGTAGTATTGCCGGGACAAACTACGAGCAGTACTTC
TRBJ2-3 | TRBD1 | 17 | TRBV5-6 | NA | CASSLLPGQGITDTQYF | TGTGCCAGCAGCCTCTTACCGGGACAGGGGATTACAGATACGCAGTATTTT
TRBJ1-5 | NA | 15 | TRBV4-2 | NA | CASSQVDGGAQPQHF | TGTGCCAGCAGCCAAGTCGACGGAGGGGCTCAGCCCCAGCATTTT
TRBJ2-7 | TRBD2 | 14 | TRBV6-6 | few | CATRGLAEFYEQYF | TGTGCCACCCGGGGTCTAGCGGAGTTCTACGAGCAGTACTTC
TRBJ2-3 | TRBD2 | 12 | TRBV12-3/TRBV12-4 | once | CASRGAGDTQYF | TGTGCCAGCAGAGGAGCGGGGGATACGCAGTATTTT
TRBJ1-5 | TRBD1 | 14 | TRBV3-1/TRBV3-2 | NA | CASSQETGGGPQHF | TGTGCCAGCAGCCAAGAGACAGGGGGCGGCCCCCAGCATTTT
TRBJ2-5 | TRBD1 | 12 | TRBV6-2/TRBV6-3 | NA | CASGQGAETQYF | TGTGCCAGCGGCCAGGGGGCCGAGACCCAGTACTTC
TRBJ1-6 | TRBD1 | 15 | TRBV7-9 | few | CASSWTGAENSPLHF | TGTGCCAGCAGCTGGACAGGGGCCGAAAATTCACCCCTCCACTTT
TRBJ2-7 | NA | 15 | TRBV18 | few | CASSPPNPGLYEQYF | TGTGCCAGCTCACCACCGAACCCAGGGCTCTACGAGCAGTACTTC
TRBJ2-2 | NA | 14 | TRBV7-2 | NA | CASSLDRDAGELFF | TGTGCCAGCAGCTTAGACAGGGACGCCGGGGAGCTGTTTTTT
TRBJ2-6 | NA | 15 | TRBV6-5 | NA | CASRNSPSGANVLTF | TGTGCCAGCAGGAATAGTCCCTCTGGGGCCAACGTCCTGACTTTC
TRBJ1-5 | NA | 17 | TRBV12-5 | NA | CASGLVSVRDSNQPQHF | TGTGCTAGTGGTTTGGTATCGGTCAGGGATAGCAATCAGCCCCAGCATTTT
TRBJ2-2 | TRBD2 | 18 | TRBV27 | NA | CASSFRSGPSGRTGELFF | TGTGCCAGCAGTTTTCGATCGGGACCTAGCGGGAGGACCGGGGAGCTGTTTTTT
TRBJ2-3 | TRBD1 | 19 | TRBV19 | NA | CASSAPGTGAGSLGDTQYF | TGTGCCAGTAGTGCACCCGGGACAGGGGCCGGATCACTTGGAGATACGCAGTATTTT
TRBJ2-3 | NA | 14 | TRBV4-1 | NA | CASSSRTSTDTQYF | TGCGCCAGCAGCTCCAGGACTTCTACAGATACGCAGTATTTT
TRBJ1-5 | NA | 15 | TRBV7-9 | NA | CASSLRGGGNQPQHF | TGTGCCAGCAGCTTACGGGGGGGTGGCAATCAGCCCCAGCATTTT
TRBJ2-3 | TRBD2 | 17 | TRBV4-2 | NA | CASSQEVAGGFTDTQYF | TGTGCCAGCAGCCAAGAGGTAGCGGGGGGCTTCACAGATACGCAGTATTTT
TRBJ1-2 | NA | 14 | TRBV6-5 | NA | CASSRKQGIYGYTF | TGTGCCAGCAGTCGAAAACAGGGAATCTATGGCTACACCTTC
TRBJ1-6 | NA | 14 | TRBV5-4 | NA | CASSLDRYNSPLHF | TGTGCCAGCAGCTTGGACAGATATAATTCACCCCTCCACTTT
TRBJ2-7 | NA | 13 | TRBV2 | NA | CASKKSTIYEQYF | TGTGCCAGCAAAAAATCGACTATCTACGAGCAGTACTTC
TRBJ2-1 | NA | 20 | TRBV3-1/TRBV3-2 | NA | CASSQRSPSVASPSYNEQFF | TGTGCCAGCAGCCAAAGATCCCCCTCCGTAGCGTCACCTTCCTACAATGAGCAGTTCTTC